This TCR beta chain appears in the sequencing data of a study of blood T cells in healthy people across ages. This CDR3 comprises 15 residues. Germline V gene lookup returns CDR1 SGHRS and CDR2 YFSETQ. It was with a sample-barcoded 5' primer and a J-beta primer mix that a second PCR of roughly 7 to 12 cycles was run. Each CDR3 protein is one row after TCRdb ran MiXCR on the 5' RACE reads. The data contain 1.5 million to 1.9 million distinct CDR3 sequences, approximately 43% of them seen just once; the ten biggest clones take up about 4%. PBMCs numbering at least 7 million were isolated per sample. As concerns this clonotype: As yet, its antigen is unknown. The germline gene is not matched at one end of the junction; a read error may be the cause.

Study conclusions and caveats: Long-lived donors exceeded aged donors in naive CD4+ cells and diversity. One million T cells yielded diversity estimates that were considered underestimates.

The receptor's source is a woman aged 18-30 years in good health. Source material: blood. V gene TRBV5-1 combines with J gene TRBJ2-1; 9 positions match TRBD1. The CDR3, as DNA: TGCGCCAGCAGCCCAGGGGACAGGGCCTACAATAAGCAGTTCTTC. This sequence encodes CASSPGDRAYNKQFF.